These 5 T cell receptor beta chains were all obtained from the same sample, sequenced in a study of OX40 agonist ivuxolimab in advanced cancers. Library preparation used the immunoSEQ multiplex PCR assay. TCRdb mirrors the immuneACCESS table, restricted to in-frame sequences. Some clones are absent from its copies; in checked studies, under half trace to an unresolved V gene, and the reason for the others is unknown. The sample data list tens of thousands of clones, and approximately 90% of these were observed just once. Approximately 35% of the sample is held by the ten biggest clonotypes. Sequences were derived from CD4+ or CD8+ T cells sorted from blood, sampled in a trial of the OX40 agonist ivuxolimab. The receptors come from an adult with an advanced solid tumor such as melanoma, head and neck, liver or kidney cancer.

Details on this clone: A read error may account for a junction end that differs from germline. V and J are TRBV7-6 and TRBJ1-1; 7 nucleotides agree with TRBD1. The CDR3 covers 15 residues. Per germline, CDR1 SGHVS and CDR2 FNYEAQ. The chain's CDR3 is CASNLAATGPSEAFF. Written as DNA, the CDR3 is TGTGCCAGCAACTTAGCCGCGACAGGGCCCTCTGAAGCTTTCTTT.

The chain employs TRBV29-1 and TRBJ2-7; 9 positions agree with TRBD1. This CDR3 spans 13 amino acids. Germline V gives CDR1 SQVTM, CDR2 ANQGSEA. Trimming cost V 4 bases and J 3 bases; bases outside gene matches: 4. DNA of the CDR3: TGCAGCGTTGGACCGGGACAGGGCTACGAGCAGTACTTC. The encoded protein is CSVGPGQGYEQYF.

This clone was detected a few times. The chain joins TRBV7-9 to TRBJ2-7; D not certain. CDR3 length: 13 residues. Germline CDR1 SEHNR, CDR2 FQNEAQ (reference sequence). With 0 bases removed from V and 3 bases from J, the gap between germline ends came to 6 bases. As DNA, the CDR3 is TGTGCCAGCAGCTTAGCTCCGGGCTACGAGCAGTACTTC. This translates into CASSLAPGYEQYF.

The chain joins TRBV30 to TRBJ1-4; D is possibly TRBD1 (5 bases). Germline values: CDR1 GTSNPN, CDR2 SVGIG (reference sequence). V lost 2 bases, J lost 5 bases, and 18 bases lay in between. This CDR3 spans 16 amino acids. The CDR3 reads CAWSRDTAGLNEKLFF. DNA of the CDR3: TGTGCCTGGAGTAGGGATACGGCGGGGCTCAATGAAAAACTGTTTTTT.

V is TRBV4-1 and J is TRBJ2-1; D might be TRBD1 (5 bases). Trimming took off 1 base at V and 13 bases at J, with 8 bases between the two ends. CDR3 length equals 11 residues. Germline CDR1 reads MGHRA; CDR2 reads YSYEKL. In DNA, the CDR3 is TGCGCCAGCAGCCAAGGACAGTTACAGTTCTTC. It codes for CASSQGQLQFF.